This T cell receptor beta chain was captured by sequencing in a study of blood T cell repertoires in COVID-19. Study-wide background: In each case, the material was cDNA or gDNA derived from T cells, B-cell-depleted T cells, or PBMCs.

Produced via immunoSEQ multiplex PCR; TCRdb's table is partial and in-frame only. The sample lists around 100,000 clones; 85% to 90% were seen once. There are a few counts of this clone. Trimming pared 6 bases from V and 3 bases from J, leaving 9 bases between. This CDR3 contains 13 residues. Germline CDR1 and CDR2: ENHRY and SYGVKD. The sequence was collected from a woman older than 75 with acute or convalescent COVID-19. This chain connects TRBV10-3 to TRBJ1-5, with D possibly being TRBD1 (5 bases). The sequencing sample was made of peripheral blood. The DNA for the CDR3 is TGTGCCATCAGAGCAGGGCTCAATCAGCCCCAGCATTTT. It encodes CAIRAGLNQPQHF.